This T cell receptor beta chain was found in a study of siplizumab effects on memory and regulatory T cells. Study results and limitations: Both greater diversity than memory cells and a major contribution to the alloresponse seemed to characterize naive T cells. Roughly 80-95% of proliferating CD4+ or CD8+ clones defied assignment to a naive or memory phenotype.

The V end was cut by 3 bases, the J end by 6 bases, with 12 bases between. CDR1 and CDR2 from the germline V gene are SGHKS and YYEKEE (reference sequence). CDR3 length: 13 amino acids. The sample holds one count of this clone. Its antigen is not known. Assays were performed on 80,000 to 100,000 TCR templates per sample. Here immunoSEQ multiplex PCR was the method, and the copy in TCRdb shows in-frame clones only, minus some. The table includes approximately 75,000 clones, just over 90% detected once. Sequenced input: CD8+ T cells sorted from blood. The sequence came from a human donor in good health. This chain joins TRBV5-5 and TRBJ1-2, with D possibly matching TRBD1 (6 bases). The CDR3, as DNA: TGTGCCAGCAGCTACGGACAGACGGATGGCTACACCTTC. It codes for CASSYGQTDGYTF.